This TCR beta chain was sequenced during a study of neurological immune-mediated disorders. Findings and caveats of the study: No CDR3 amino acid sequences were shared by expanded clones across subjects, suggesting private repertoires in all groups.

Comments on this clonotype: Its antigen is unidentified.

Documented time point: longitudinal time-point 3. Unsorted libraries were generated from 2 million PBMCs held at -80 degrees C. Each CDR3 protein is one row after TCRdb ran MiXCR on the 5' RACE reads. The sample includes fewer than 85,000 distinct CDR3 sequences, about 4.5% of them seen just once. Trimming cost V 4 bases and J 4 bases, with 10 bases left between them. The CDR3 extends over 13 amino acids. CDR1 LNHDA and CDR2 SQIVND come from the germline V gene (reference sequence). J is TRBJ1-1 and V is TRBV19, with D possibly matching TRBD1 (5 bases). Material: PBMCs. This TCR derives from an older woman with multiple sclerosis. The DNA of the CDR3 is TGTGCCAGTAGTACCTCAGACAGCACTGAAGCTTTCTTT. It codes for CASSTSDSTEAFF.